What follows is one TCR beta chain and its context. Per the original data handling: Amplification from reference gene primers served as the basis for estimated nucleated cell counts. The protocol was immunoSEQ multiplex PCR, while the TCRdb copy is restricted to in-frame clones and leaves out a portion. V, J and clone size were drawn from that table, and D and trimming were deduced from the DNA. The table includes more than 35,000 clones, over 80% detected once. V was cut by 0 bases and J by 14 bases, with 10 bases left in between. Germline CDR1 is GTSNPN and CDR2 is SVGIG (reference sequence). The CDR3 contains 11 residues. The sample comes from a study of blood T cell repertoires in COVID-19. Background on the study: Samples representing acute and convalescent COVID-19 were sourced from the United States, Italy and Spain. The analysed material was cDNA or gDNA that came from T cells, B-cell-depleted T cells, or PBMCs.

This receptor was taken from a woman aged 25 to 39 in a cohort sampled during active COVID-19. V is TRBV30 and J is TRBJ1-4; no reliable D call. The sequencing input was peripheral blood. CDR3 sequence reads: CAWSVGGNLFF. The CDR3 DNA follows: TGTGCCTGGAGTGTAGGAGGGAATCTGTTTTTT.